This T cell receptor beta chain originates from a study of cytomegalovirus exposure and HLA in healthy donors. The germline CDR1 and CDR2 sequences are SGHTS and YDEGEE. The J segment lost 2 bases and the V segment lost 3 bases, leaving 10 bases of the junction unmatched. The CDR3 loop spans 17 amino acids. TCRdb keeps only in-frame clones here, not all; method: immunoSEQ multiplex PCR. The table has tens of thousands of clones, roughly 95% seen once. The chain employs TRBV5-8 and TRBJ2-7; 11 bases line up with TRBD2. The sample taken for sequencing was PBMCs. The origin of this receptor is a man younger than 35 in good health and CMV-seronegative. The CDR3 DNA follows: TGTGCCAGCAGCTGGGGGACTAGCGGTCTTGGTGCCTACGAGCAGTACTTC. Its translation is CASSWGTSGLGAYEQYF.